This TCR beta chain was identified in a study of response to subunit inactivated influenza vaccine (dated by TCRdb to the late 2010s). Regarding the study in general: To follow how T cells responded to a trivalent subunit inactivated influenza vaccine, the researchers relied on deep quantitative profiling of the T cell receptor repertoire. On the study overall, not on this receptor specifically: The authors suggested that each seasonal influenza vaccination may recruit only a limited number of new T cells.

V is reduced by 3 bases and J by 2 bases, leaving a spacing of 10 bases between them. The germline V gene provides CDR1 MDHEN and CDR2 SYDVKM. From cysteine to phenylalanine, the CDR3 is 14 amino acids long. Only CDR3 DNA is held: 42 bases, read in frame from base 1. As regards this clonotype: Its recognized antigen is unknown. No clone much larger than this one lies a single base away; base qualities are absent.

Library construction relied on RT-PCR. Sequencing took place on an Illumina HiSeq 2500. TCRdb reworked the public reads: Q25 trimming with fastp, MiXCR clone assembly, productive beta chains retained. Rows with one shared CDR3 protein collapse into an entry with the most common genes and DNA. The sample has about 540,000 distinct CDR3 sequences on record, approximately 24% of them singletons. The ten largest clones capture 2.5% to 3.5% of the sample. These data were also reused for a study on T cells expressing NK-cell markers. As the second paper documents: The TCR beta cDNA libraries were made using 5'RACE template switching, a step that added both a universal primer site and unique molecular identifiers. Three sorted T-cell subsets (CD3+CD56+NKG2C+, CD3+CD56+NKG2C- and CD3+CD56-NKG2C+) from under ten donors had their TCR beta-chain repertoires profiled. Seven of the eight sequenced donors were HCMV-seropositive and one was HCMV-seronegative. In several experiments an anti-gammadeltaTCR antibody was added to restrict sorting to alphabetaTCR-expressing T cells. In over 5 donors, the dominant CD3+CD56+NKG2C+ clonotypes were among the top 10 CD8+ clonotypes and accounted for roughly 1.0-8% of CD8+ T cells. Those dominant clonotypes were again the most abundant among CD3+CD56-NKG2C+ cells in four donors, at roughly 25-60.1%. Whether the expanded NKG2C-expressing T cell clones were specific for HCMV antigens remained unclear. All eight donors whose samples were sequenced were randomly selected healthy volunteers, three of them men and five women. HCMV serostatus was determined by detecting HCMV-specific IgG in serum with a commercial ELISA kit. Peripheral blood mononuclear cells were isolated from blood by Ficoll density gradient centrifugation. Using Miltenyi isolation kits, CD4+ and CD8+ T cells were isolated from PBMC through magnetic immunoseparation. Priming for cDNA synthesis came from the TCR beta constant segment, and two successive PCR amplification steps followed. Sequencing of the libraries produced 2 x 150 bp reads on Illumina HiSeq 2000/2500, MiSeq or NextSeq. MIGEC was used to demultiplex reads and group reads by UMI, and MiTCR was used to assemble and quantify clonotypes. To exclude erroneous sequences, only TCR cDNA sequences supported by at least two reads were retained. The tcR package was used for downstream repertoire analysis, with clonotypes matched between fractions based on CDR3 nucleotide sequence plus V segment. VDJmatch was used to annotate antigen specificity against VDJdb, with one amino acid substitution in CDR3 allowed.

The material was CD4+ T cells sorted from PBMCs, obtained approximately 12 days after vaccination. The V gene is TRBV28 and the J gene is TRBJ2-5, with a tentative D call of TRBD1 or TRBD2, each matching 5 bases. The receptor was derived from a middle-aged man who received an inactivated influenza vaccine. Donor details come from another sample of the same person, matched by shared clones. The CDR3 reads CASSLMGRQETQYF. In nucleotide form, the sequence is TGTGCCAGCAGTTTGATGGGACGTCAAGAGACCCAGTACTTC.